This is a list of T cell receptor beta chains from one sample in a study of blood T cells in healthy people across ages. TCRdb re-derived calls from the 5' RACE reads in MiXCR, one entry per CDR3 protein. The data show over a million distinct CDR3 sequences, around 25% seen once. This same sample was also part of a study on T cells of mothers and their children.

The sequenced sample consisted of blood. These receptors were obtained from a girl aged 2-10 years in good health. Both conserved end residues are part of each CDR3. A D gene is named only where the DNA matches it firmly. Part of the rows lack a size; the others show once, few, many or a class for expanded clones.

abundance,j_gene,v_gene,len,d_gene,CDR3aa,CDR3nt
-,TRBJ1-4,TRBV5-1,15,-,CASSLDESVREKLFF,TGCGCCAGCAGCTTGGACGAGTCGGTCCGTGAAAAACTGTTTTTT
-,TRBJ1-4,TRBV6-2/TRBV6-3,14,-,CASTAGATNEKLFF,TGTGCCAGCACCGCTGGGGCAACTAATGAAAAACTGTTTTTT
few,TRBJ2-4,TRBV20-1,13,TRBD2,CSARMLAGSIQYF,TGCAGTGCTAGGATGCTAGCGGGGTCCATTCAGTACTTC
few,TRBJ2-3,TRBV6-6,14,-,CASSYLPGTDTQYF,TGTGCCAGCAGTTACTTGCCGGGCACAGATACGCAGTATTTT
-,TRBJ2-7,TRBV7-8,13,-,CASSLVPGNEQYF,TGTGCCAGCAGCTTAGTCCCGGGGAACGAGCAGTACTTC
-,TRBJ2-2,TRBV25-1,14,-,CASSRRVNTGELFF,TGTGCCAGCAGTCGGCGGGTTAACACCGGGGAGCTGTTTTTT
-,TRBJ2-5,TRBV7-2,17,TRBD2,CASSLLGGAGVGETQYF,TGTGCCAGCAGCTTATTGGGGGGTGCGGGAGTTGGAGAGACCCAGTACTTC
-,TRBJ2-1,TRBV2,15,-,CASSEALGAGDEQFF,TGTGCCAGCAGTGAAGCGCTGGGGGCCGGGGATGAGCAGTTCTTC
-,TRBJ2-1,TRBV7-8,12,-,CASSSRDFGQFF,TGTGCCAGCAGCTCGAGGGACTTTGGGCAGTTCTTC
-,TRBJ1-2,TRBV20-1,15,-,CSARDPSDREDGYTF,TGCAGTGCTAGAGATCCTTCGGACCGAGAAGATGGCTACACCTTC